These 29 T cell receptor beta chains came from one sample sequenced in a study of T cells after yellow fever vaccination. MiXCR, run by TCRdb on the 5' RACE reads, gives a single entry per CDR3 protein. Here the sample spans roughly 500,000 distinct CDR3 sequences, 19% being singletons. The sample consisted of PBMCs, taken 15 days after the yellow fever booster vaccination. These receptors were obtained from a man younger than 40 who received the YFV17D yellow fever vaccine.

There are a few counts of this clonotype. The CDR3: CASSTQREGINEQFF. The DNA for the CDR3 is TGTGCCAGCAGTACCCAGCGGGAAGGCATTAATGAGCAGTTCTTC. This rearrangement joins TRBV12-3 or TRBV12-4 to TRBJ2-1; TRBD2 agrees at 7 bases. The CDR3 length is 15 residues. The trim removed 5 bases at V and 7 bases at J, leaving 11 bases unmatched.

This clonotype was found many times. Here the CDR3 reads CSAEGLRDVTF. As DNA, the CDR3 is TGCAGTGCTGAAGGACTTAGGGACGTAACCTTC. The chain combines TRBV20-1 with TRBJ1-2; D may be TRBD1 (5 bases). Trimming pared 5 bases from V and 14 bases from J, leaving 18 bases between. The CDR3 has 11 residues. Germline V gene lookup returns CDR1 DFQATT and CDR2 SNEGSKA (reference sequence).

The CDR3 DNA reads TGTGCCAGCTCACCGCTGTACCCCGCACGGGATGAGCAGTTCTTC. Protein: CASSPLYPARDEQFF. This chain connects TRBV18 to TRBJ2-1; no clear D. Trimming took 3 bases from V and 8 from J, leaving 17 bases between them. The CDR3 loop spans 15 amino acids. Germline loops: CDR1 KGHSH, CDR2 LQKENI.

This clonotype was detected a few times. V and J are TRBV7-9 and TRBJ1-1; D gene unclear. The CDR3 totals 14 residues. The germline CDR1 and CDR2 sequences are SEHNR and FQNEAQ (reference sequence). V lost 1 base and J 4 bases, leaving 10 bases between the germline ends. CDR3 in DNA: TGTGCCAGCAGCTTAGTGAGAGGGAGCACTGAAGCTTTCTTT. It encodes CASSLVRGSTEAFF.

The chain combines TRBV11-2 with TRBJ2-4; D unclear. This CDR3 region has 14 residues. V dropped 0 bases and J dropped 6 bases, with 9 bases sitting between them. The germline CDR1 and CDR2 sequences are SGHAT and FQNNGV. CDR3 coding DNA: TGTGCCAGCAGCTTAGATAGGGTTGGAAACATTCAGTACTTC. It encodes CASSLDRVGNIQYF.

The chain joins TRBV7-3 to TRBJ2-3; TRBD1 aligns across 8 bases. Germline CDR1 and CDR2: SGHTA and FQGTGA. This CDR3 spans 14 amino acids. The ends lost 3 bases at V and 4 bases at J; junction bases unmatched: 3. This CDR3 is CASSFRGPADTQYF. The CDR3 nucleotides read TGTGCCAGCAGCTTCAGGGGGCCCGCAGATACGCAGTATTTT.

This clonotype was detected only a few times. As DNA, the CDR3 is TGTGCCAGCAGCTTAGTGACTAGCGGGGGCGGGGAGCAGTTCTTC. Translation gives CASSLVTSGGGEQFF. The V call is TRBV7-2, the J call TRBJ2-1; 12 bases are shared with TRBD2. This CDR3 is 15 amino acids long. Per germline, CDR1 SGHTA and CDR2 FQGNSA. V lost 1 base, J lost 10 bases, and 5 bases stayed unmatched.

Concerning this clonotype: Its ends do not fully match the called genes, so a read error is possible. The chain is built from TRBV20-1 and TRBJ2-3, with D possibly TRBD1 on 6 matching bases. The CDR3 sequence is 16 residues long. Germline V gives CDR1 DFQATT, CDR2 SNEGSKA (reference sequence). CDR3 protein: CCARDSTGKPTDTQYF. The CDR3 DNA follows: TGCTGTGCTAGAGATAGCACAGGGAAGCCCACAGATACGCAGTATTTT.

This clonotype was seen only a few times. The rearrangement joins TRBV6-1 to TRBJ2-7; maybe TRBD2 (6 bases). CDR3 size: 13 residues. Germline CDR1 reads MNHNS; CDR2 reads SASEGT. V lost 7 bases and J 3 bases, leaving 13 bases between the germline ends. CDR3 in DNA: TGTGCCAGCAAACCGGGACTCAACTACGAGCAGTACTTC. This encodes CASKPGLNYEQYF.

The CDR3 protein is CSVEAQEVQYF. The CDR3 bases are TGCAGCGTTGAAGCGCAGGAGGTGCAGTACTTC. The genes are TRBV29-1 and TRBJ2-7, with a tentative D call TRBD2 (5 bases). CDR1 is SQVTM, CDR2 ANQGSEA, per germline. The V and J ends lost 1 base and 9 bases respectively, with 10 bases between them. This CDR3 region has 11 residues.

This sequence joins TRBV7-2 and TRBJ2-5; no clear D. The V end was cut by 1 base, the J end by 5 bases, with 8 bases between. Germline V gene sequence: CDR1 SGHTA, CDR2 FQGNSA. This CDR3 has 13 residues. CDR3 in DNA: TGTGCCAGCAGCTTAGTTTTCGCGGAGACCCAGTACTTC. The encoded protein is CASSLVFAETQYF. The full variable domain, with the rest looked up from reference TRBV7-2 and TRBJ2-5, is GAGVSQSPSNKVTEKGKDVELRCDPISGHTALYWYRQSLGQGLEFLIYFQGNSAPDKSGLPSDRFSAERTGGSVSTLTIQRTQQEDSAVYLCASSLVFAETQYFGPGTRLLVL.

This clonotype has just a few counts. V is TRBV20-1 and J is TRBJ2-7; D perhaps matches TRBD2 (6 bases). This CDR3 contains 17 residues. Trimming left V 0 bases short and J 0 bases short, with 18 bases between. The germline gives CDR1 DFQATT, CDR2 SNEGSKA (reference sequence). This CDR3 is CSARDPPSGPSSYEQYF. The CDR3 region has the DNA TGCAGTGCTAGAGACCCACCCAGCGGGCCTAGCTCCTACGAGCAGTACTTC.

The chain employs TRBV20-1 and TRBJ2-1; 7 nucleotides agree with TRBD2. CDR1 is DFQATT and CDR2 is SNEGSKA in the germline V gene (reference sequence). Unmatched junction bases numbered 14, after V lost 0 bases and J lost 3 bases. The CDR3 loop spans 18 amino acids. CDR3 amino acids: CSARDLGLDGGYYNEQFF. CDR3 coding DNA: TGCAGTGCTAGAGATCTCGGACTAGACGGAGGGTACTACAATGAGCAGTTCTTC.

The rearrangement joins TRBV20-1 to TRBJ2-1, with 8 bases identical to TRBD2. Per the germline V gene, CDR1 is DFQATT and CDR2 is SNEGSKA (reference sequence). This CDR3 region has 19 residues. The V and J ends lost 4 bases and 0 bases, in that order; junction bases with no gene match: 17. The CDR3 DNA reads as TGCAGTGCTATTTCCAAACCGATAGCGGGAAAGAGCTCCTACAATGAGCAGTTCTTC. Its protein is CSAISKPIAGKSSYNEQFF.

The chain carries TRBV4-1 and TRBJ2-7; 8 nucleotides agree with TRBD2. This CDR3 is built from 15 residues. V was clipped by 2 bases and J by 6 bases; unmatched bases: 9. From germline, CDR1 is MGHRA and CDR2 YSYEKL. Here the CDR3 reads CASSQPRRTSREQYF. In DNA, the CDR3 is TGCGCCAGCAGCCAACCGCGGAGGACTAGCCGCGAGCAGTACTTC.

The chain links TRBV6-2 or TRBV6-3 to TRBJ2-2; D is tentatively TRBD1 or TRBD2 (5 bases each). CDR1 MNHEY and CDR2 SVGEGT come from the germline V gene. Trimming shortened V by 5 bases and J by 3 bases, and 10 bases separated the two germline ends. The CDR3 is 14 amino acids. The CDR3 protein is CASSRDVYTGELFF. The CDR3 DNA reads TGTGCCAGCAGTAGGGACGTTTACACCGGGGAGCTGTTTTTT.

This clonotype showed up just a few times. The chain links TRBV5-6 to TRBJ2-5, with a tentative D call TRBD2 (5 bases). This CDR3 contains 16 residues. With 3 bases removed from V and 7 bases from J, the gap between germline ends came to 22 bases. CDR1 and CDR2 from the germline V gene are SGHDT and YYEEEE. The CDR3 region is CASSYGLSVGPGTQYF. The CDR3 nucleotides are TGTGCCAGCAGCTATGGACTGTCGGTTGGCCCGGGGACCCAGTACTTC.

The CDR3 coding sequence is TGTGCCAGCAGTAACCCGGGGAGCGGGGTTTACGAGCAGTACTTC. Residues: CASSNPGSGVYEQYF. V usage is TRBV6-5 and J usage is TRBJ2-7, with 7 bases matching TRBD2. The CDR3 has 15 amino acids. Trimming at V came to 5 bases and at J to 4 bases, leaving 11 bases not matched to a gene. Germline V gene sequence: CDR1 MNHEY, CDR2 SVGAGI.

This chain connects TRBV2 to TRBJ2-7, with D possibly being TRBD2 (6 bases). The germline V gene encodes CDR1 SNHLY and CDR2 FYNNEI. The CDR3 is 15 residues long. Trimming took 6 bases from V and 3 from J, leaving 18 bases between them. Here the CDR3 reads CASRTQSGTYYEQYF. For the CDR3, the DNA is TGTGCCAGCAGAACCCAATCCGGGACTTACTACGAGCAGTACTTC.

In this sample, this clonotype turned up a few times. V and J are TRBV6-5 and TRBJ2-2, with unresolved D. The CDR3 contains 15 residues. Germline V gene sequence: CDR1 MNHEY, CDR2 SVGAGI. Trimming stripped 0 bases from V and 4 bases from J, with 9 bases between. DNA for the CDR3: TGTGCCAGCAGTTACTCGAATACCCCCACCGGGGAGCTGTTTTTT. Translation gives CASSYSNTPTGELFF.

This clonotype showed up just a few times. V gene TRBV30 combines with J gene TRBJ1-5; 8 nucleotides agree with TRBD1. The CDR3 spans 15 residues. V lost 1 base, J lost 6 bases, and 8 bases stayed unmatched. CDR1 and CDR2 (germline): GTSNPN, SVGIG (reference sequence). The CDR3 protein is CAWSANRGWTQPQHF. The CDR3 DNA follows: TGTGCCTGGAGTGCAAACAGGGGGTGGACTCAGCCCCAGCATTTT. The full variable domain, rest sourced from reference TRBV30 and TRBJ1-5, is SQTIHQWPATLVQPVGSPLSLECTVEGTSNPNLYWYRQAAGRGLQLLFYSVGIGQISSEVPQNLSASRPQDRQFILSSKKLLLSDSGFYLCAWSANRGWTQPQHFGDGTRLSIL.

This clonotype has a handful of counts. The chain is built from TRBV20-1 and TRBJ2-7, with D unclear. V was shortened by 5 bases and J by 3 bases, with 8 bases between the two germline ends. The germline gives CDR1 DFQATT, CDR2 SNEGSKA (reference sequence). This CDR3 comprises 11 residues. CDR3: CSASQVYEQYF. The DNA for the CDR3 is TGCAGTGCTTCCCAAGTCTACGAGCAGTACTTC.

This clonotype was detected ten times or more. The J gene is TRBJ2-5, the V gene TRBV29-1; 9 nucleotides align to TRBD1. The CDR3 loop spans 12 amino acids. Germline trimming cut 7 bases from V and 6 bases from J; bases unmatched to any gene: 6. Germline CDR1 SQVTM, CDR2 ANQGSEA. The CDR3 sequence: CSGGTGTKTQYF. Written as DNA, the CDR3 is TGCAGCGGGGGGACAGGGACGAAGACCCAGTACTTC.

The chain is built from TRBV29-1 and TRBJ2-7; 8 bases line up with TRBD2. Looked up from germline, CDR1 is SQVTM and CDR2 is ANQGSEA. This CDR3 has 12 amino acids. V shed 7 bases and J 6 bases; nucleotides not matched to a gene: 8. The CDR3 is CSGSGSVGEQYF. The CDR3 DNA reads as TGCAGCGGAAGCGGGAGTGTCGGCGAGCAGTACTTC.

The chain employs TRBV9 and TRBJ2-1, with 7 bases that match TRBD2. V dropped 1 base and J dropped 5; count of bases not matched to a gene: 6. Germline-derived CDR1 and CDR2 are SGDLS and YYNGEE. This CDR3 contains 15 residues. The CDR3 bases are TGTGCCAGCAGCGTACTAGCGGACCTTAACAATGAGCAGTTCTTC. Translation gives CASSVLADLNNEQFF.

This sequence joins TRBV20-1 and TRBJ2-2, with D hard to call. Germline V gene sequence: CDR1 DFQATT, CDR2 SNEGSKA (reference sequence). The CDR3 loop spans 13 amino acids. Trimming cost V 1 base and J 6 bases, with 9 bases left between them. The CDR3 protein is CSARVVYSGELFF. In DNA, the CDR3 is TGCAGTGCTAGAGTAGTGTATTCCGGGGAGCTGTTTTTT.

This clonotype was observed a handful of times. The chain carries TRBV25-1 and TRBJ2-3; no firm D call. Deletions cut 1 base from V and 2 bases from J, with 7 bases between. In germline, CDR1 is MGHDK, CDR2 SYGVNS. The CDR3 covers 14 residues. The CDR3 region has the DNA TGTGCCAGCAGTGAATTCGCGGTCACAGATACGCAGTATTTT. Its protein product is CASSEFAVTDTQYF.

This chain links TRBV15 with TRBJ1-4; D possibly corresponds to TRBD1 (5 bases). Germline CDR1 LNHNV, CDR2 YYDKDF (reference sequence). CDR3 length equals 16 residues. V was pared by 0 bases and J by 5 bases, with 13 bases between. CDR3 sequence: CATSRDLGAVNEKLFF. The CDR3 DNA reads TGTGCCACCAGCAGAGATCTCGGGGCCGTAAATGAAAAACTGTTTTTT.

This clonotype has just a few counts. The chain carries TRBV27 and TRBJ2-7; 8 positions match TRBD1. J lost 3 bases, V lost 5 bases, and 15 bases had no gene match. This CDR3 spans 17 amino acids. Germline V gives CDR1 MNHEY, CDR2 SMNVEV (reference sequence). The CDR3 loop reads CASSPAPRGRIRYEQYF. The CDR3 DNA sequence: TGTGCCAGCAGTCCGGCGCCCAGGGGGCGAATTCGCTACGAGCAGTACTTC.